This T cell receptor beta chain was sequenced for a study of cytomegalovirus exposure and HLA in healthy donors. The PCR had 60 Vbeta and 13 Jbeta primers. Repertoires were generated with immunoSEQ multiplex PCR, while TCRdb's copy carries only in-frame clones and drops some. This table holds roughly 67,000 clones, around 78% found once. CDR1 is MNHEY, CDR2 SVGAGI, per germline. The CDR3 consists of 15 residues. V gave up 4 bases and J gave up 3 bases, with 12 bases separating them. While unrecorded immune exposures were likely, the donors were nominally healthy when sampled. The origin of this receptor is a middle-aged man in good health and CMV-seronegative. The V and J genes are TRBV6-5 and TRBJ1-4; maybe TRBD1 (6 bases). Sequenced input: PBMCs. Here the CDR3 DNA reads TGTGCCAGCAGTTCGCGACAGGATCCTAATGAAAAACTGTTTTTT. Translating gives CASSSRQDPNEKLFF.